This T cell receptor beta chain stems from a study of CD8 T cells in Susac syndrome. Study-wide points: Acknowledgment was made by the study that its TCR sequencing and HLA analysis involved a relatively small number of individuals.

Details on this clonotype: Its antigen is still unknown.

The RNA input was roughly 0.45 to 1 ug, and it was reverse transcribed with random hexamers. The immunoSEQ assay covered 54 Vbeta and 13 Jbeta segments for CDR3. TCRdb reprocessed the immunoSEQ multiplex PCR reads via MiXCR and lists one record per CDR3 protein. This table holds approximately 230,000 distinct CDR3 sequences, roughly 93% found once. Blood CD8+ and CD4+ T cells underwent high-throughput TCR beta sequencing. The sample comprised CD4+ T cells from PBMCs. The sequence derives from a human donor with multiple sclerosis.

CDR3 nucleotide sequence: TGCAGCGTTTGGACAGGGGGCGGTAGCAATCAGCCCCAGCATTTT. Its protein is CSVWTGGGSNQPQHF. The chain joins TRBV29-1 to TRBJ1-5; 11 bases map to TRBD1. Germline lookup yields CDR1 SQVTM and CDR2 ANQGSEA. This CDR3 has 15 residues. J lost 0 bases, V lost 5 bases, and 3 bases had no gene match.